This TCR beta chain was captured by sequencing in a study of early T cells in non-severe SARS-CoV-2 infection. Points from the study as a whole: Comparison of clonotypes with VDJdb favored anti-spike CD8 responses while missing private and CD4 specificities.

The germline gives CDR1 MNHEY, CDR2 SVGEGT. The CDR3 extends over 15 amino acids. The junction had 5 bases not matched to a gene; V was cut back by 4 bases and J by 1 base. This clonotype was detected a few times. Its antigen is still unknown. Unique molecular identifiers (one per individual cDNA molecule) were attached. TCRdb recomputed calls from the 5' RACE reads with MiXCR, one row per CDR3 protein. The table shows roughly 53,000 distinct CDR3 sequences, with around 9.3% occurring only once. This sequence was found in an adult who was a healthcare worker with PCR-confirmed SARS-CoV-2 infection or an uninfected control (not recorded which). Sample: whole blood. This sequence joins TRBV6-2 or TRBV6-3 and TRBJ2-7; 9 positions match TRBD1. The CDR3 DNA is TGTGCCAGCAGTTTCGGGACAGGGTTTTCCTACGAGCAGTACTTC. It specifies CASSFGTGFSYEQYF.